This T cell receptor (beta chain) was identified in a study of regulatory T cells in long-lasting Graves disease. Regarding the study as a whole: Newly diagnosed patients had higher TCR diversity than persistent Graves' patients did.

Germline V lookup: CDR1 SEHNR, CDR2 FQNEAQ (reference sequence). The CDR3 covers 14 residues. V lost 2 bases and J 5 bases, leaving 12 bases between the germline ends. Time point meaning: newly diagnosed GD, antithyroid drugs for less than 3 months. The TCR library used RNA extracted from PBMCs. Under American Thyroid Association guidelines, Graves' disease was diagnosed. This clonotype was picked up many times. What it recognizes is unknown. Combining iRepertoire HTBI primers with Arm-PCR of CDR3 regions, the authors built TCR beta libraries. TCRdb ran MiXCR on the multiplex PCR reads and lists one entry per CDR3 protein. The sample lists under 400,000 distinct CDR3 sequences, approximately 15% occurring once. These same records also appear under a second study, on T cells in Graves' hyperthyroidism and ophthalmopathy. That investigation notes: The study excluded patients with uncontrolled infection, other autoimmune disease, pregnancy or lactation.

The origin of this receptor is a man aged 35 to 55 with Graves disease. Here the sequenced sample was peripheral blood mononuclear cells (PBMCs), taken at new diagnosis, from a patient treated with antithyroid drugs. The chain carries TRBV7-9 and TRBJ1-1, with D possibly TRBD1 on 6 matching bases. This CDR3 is CASSLTGTGTEAFF. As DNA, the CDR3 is TGTGCCAGCAGCTTAACCGGAACAGGGACTGAAGCTTTCTTT.